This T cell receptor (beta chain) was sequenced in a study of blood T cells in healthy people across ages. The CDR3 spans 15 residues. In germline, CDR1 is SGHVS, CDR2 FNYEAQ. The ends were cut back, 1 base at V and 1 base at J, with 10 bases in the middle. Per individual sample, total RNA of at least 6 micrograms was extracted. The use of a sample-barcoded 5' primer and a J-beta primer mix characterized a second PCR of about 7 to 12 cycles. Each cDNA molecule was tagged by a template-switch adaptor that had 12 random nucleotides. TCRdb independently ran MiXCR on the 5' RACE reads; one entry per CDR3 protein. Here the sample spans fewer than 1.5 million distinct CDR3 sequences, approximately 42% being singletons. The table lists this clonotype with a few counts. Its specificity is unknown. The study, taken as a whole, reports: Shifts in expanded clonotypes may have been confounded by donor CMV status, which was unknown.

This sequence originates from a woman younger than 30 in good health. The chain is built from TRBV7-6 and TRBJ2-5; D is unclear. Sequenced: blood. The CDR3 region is CASSLGPPSQETQYF. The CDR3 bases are TGTGCCAGCAGCTTAGGTCCCCCATCCCAAGAGACCCAGTACTTC.